This TCR beta chain is drawn from a study of blood T cell repertoires in COVID-19. Study details: Researchers got acute and convalescent COVID-19 samples from the United States, Italy and Spain. Nucleic acid was either cDNA or gDNA, and it came from T cells, B-cell-depleted T cells, or PBMCs.

Original analysis: The authors estimated nucleated cell counts from reference gene primer amplification. Here immunoSEQ multiplex PCR was the method, and the copy in TCRdb shows in-frame clones only, minus some. D and trimming come from the DNA, and the V and J calls and clone size come from that table. The data hold approximately 130,000 clones, with 84% observed a single time. The receptor's source is a human donor in a cohort sampled during active COVID-19. Sequenced input: peripheral blood.

The CDR3 loop is CASSGSGLPYNEQFF. The CDR3 DNA reads TGCGCCAGCAGCGGAAGCGGACTCCCTTACAATGAGCAGTTCTTC. This chain connects TRBV4-1 to TRBJ2-1; possible D gene TRBD2, 5 bases. Per the germline V gene, CDR1 is MGHRA and CDR2 is YSYEKL. V lost 5 bases and J lost 4, with 15 bases in between. The CDR3 consists of 15 residues.